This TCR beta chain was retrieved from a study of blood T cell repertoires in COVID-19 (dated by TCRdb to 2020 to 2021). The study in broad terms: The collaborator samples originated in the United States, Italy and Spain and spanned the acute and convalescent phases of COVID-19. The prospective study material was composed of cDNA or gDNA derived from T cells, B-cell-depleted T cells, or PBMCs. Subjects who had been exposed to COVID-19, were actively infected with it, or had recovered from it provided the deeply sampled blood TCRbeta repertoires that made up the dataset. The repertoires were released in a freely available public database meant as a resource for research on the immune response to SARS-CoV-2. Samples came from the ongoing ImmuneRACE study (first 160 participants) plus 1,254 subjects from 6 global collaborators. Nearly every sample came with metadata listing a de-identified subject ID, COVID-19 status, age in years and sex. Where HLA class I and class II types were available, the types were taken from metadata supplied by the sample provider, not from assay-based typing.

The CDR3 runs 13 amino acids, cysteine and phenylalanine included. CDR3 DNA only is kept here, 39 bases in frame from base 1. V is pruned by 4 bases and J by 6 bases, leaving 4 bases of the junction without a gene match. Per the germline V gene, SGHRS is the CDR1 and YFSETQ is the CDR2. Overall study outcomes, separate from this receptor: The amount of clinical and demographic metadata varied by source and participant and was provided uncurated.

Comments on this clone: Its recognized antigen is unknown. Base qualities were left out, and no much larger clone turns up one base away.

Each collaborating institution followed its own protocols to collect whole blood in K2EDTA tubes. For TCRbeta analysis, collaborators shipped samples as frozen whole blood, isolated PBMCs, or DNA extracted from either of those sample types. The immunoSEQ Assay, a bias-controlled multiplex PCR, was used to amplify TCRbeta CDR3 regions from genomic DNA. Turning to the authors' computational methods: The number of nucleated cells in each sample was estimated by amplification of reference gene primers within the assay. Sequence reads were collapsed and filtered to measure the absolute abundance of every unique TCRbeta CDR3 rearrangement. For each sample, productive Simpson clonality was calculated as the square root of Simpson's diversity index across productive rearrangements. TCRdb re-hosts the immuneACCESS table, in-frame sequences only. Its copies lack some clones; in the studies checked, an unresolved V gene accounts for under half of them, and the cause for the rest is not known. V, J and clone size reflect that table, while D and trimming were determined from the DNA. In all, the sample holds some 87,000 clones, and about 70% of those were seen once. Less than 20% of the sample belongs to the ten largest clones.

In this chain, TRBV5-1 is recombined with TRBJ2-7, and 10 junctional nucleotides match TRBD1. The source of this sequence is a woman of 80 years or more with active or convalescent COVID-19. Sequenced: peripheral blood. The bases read TGCGCCAGCAGCCCTGGGACAGGGGCCGAGCAGTACTTC. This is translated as CASSPGTGAEQYF.